This TCR beta chain was captured by sequencing in a study of T cell responses to AZD1222 COVID-19 vaccine. Study observations and caveats: Seropositive AZD1222 recipients at baseline numbered only 6 or 7. Reports say nearly half of spike-specific TCRs go after unmutated variant regions.

This clone has only one observation. Its antigen is undetermined. Assay used: immunoSEQ multiplex PCR; TCRdb lists only in-frame clones, some missing. The data hold about 200,000 clones, with roughly 92% observed a single time. The CDR3 has 16 amino acids. Looked up from germline, CDR1 is MNHNS and CDR2 is SASEGT. The germline V and J ends were trimmed by 2 bases and 7 bases, with 18 bases remaining between them. This receptor was obtained from an adult who received the AZD1222 COVID-19 vaccine. The specimen was peripheral blood, collected 28 days after the second AZD1222 dose. The chain links TRBV6-1 to TRBJ1-5, with a possible D match to TRBD1 (6 bases). CDR3 residues: CASSEQGGSLRQPQHF. The CDR3 DNA follows: TGTGCCAGCAGTGAACAAGGGGGGTCTTTACGACAGCCCCAGCATTTT.